Detailed here is one TCR beta chain. Its antigen is not known. These data originate in a study of graft-versus-host responses after intestinal transplantation. Study summary: Each transplant was multivisceral, liver-intestinal, or isolated intestinal.

Findings of the study overall: Analysis identified GvH clones in recipient marrow, with some appearing first in ileum or blood.

Germline loops: CDR1 SGHTS, CDR2 YDEGEE. CDR3 length equals 13 residues. Trimming stripped 4 bases from V and 6 bases from J, with 13 bases between. Repertoires were generated with immunoSEQ multiplex PCR, while TCRdb's copy carries only in-frame clones and drops some. The sample includes around 110,000 clones, approximately 90% of them seen just once. The material sequenced was unstimulated CD4+ T cells sorted from spleen or lymph node cells, taken before transplant. The source is a human donor who was the organ donor for an intestinal transplant. The chain recombines TRBV5-8 with TRBJ1-1; D remains unclear. This CDR3 is CASSAWRGSEAFF. In DNA form, the CDR3 reads TGTGCCAGCAGCGCCTGGAGAGGATCTGAAGCTTTCTTT.